The rows below give T cell receptor beta chains drawn from one sample of a study of blood T cell repertoires in COVID-19. Sequencing used immunoSEQ multiplex PCR; TCRdb keeps in-frame clones, though not all of them. The sample carries fewer than 150,000 clones, 84% recorded once. The material sequenced was peripheral blood. The receptors were sampled from a human donor in a cohort sampled during active COVID-19. Each CDR3 is given with its conserved first and last residue. A D gene is named only where the DNA matches it firmly. Clone size is stated in some rows and not others, as once, few, many or a class when expanded.

v_call: TRBV9
j_call: TRBJ1-2
cdr3_length: 14
d_call: -
clone_size: -
cdr3_aa: CASSVGDSNYGYTF
cdr3_nt: TGTGCCAGCAGCGTAGGAGACAGTAACTATGGCTACACCTTC

v_call: TRBV7-9
j_call: TRBJ1-4
cdr3_length: 14
d_call: -
clone_size: -
cdr3_aa: CASSLSGRSEKLFF
cdr3_nt: TGTGCCAGCAGCCTGAGCGGACGAAGCGAAAAACTGTTTTTT

v_call: TRBV18
j_call: TRBJ2-1
cdr3_length: 13
d_call: -
clone_size: -
cdr3_aa: CASSEGQYNEQFF
cdr3_nt: TGTGCCAGCTCGGAAGGACAGTACAATGAGCAGTTCTTC

v_call: TRBV28
j_call: TRBJ1-3
cdr3_length: 16
d_call: -
clone_size: -
cdr3_aa: CASSSGLLSSGNTIYF
cdr3_nt: TGTGCCAGCAGTTCGGGACTACTGTCCTCTGGAAACACCATATATTTT

v_call: TRBV6-2/TRBV6-3
j_call: TRBJ1-6
cdr3_length: 15
d_call: -
clone_size: many
cdr3_aa: CASSYQEGTYSPLHF
cdr3_nt: TGTGCCAGCAGTTACCAGGAGGGAACCTATTCACCCCTCCACTTT

v_call: TRBV6-2/TRBV6-3
j_call: TRBJ2-3
cdr3_length: 20
d_call: TRBD1
clone_size: -
cdr3_aa: CASSYSRSGQGAGRTDTQYF
cdr3_nt: TGTGCCAGCAGTTACTCGAGAAGCGGCCAGGGGGCCGGTCGCACAGATACGCAGTATTTT

v_call: TRBV5-5
j_call: TRBJ2-7
cdr3_length: 14
d_call: -
clone_size: -
cdr3_aa: CASSLVVGFYEQYF
cdr3_nt: TGTGCCAGCAGCTTGGTGGTCGGGTTCTACGAGCAGTACTTC

v_call: TRBV29-1
j_call: TRBJ2-5
cdr3_length: 13
d_call: TRBD1
clone_size: -
cdr3_aa: CSVTTGGGETQYF
cdr3_nt: TGCAGCGTCACGACAGGGGGCGGAGAGACCCAGTACTTC

v_call: TRBV6-1
j_call: TRBJ2-7
cdr3_length: 15
d_call: -
clone_size: -
cdr3_aa: CASSESSVGSYEQYF
cdr3_nt: TGTGCCAGCAGTGAGAGTTCCGTCGGCTCCTACGAGCAGTACTTC

v_call: TRBV2
j_call: TRBJ2-5
cdr3_length: 15
d_call: -
clone_size: -
cdr3_aa: CASIETGFRQETQYF
cdr3_nt: TGTGCCAGCATCGAAACAGGGTTTCGCCAAGAGACCCAGTACTTC

v_call: TRBV6-1
j_call: TRBJ2-7
cdr3_length: 13
d_call: -
clone_size: -
cdr3_aa: CASSEVRGHQQYF
cdr3_nt: TGTGCCAGCAGTGAAGTCAGGGGACACCAGCAGTACTTC

v_call: TRBV5-1
j_call: TRBJ1-2
cdr3_length: 15
d_call: TRBD1
clone_size: -
cdr3_aa: CASSLTGGINYGYTF
cdr3_nt: TGCGCCAGCAGCTTGACAGGGGGCATTAACTATGGCTACACCTTC

v_call: TRBV21-1
j_call: TRBJ1-1
cdr3_length: 13
d_call: -
clone_size: -
cdr3_aa: CASSKGGQGEAFF
cdr3_nt: TGTGCCAGCAGCAAAGGGGGACAGGGAGAGGCTTTCTTT

v_call: TRBV11-2
j_call: TRBJ2-1
cdr3_length: 15
d_call: TRBD1
clone_size: -
cdr3_aa: CASSLEGQPYNEQFF
cdr3_nt: TGTGCCAGCAGCTTAGAGGGACAGCCATACAATGAGCAGTTCTTC

v_call: TRBV15
j_call: TRBJ1-1
cdr3_length: 13
d_call: -
clone_size: -
cdr3_aa: CATTEGWDTEAFF
cdr3_nt: TGTGCCACCACCGAGGGATGGGACACTGAAGCTTTCTTT

v_call: TRBV7-2
j_call: TRBJ2-1
cdr3_length: 14
d_call: TRBD1
clone_size: -
cdr3_aa: CASSHRQGAHEQFF
cdr3_nt: TGTGCCAGCAGCCACCGACAGGGGGCCCATGAGCAGTTCTTC